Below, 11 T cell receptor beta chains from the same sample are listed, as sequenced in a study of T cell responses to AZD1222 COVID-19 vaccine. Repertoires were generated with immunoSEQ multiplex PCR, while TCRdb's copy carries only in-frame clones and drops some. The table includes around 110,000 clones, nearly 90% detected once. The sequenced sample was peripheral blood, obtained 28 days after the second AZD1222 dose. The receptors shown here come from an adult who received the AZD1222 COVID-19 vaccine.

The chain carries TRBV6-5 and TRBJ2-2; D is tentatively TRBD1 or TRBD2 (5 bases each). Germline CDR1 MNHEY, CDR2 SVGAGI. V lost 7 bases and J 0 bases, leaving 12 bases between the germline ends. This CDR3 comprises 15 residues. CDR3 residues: CASTLGRANTGELFF. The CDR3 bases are TGTGCCAGCACTTTGGGACGGGCGAACACCGGGGAGCTGTTTTTT.

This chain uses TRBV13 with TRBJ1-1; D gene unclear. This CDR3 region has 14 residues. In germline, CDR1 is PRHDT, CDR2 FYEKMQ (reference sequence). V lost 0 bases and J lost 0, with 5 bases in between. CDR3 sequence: CASSLGLLNTEAFF. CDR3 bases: TGTGCCAGCAGCTTAGGACTACTGAACACTGAAGCTTTCTTT. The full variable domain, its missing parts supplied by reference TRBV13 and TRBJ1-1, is AAGVIQSPRHLIKEKRETATLKCYPIPRHDTVYWYQQGPGQDPQFLISFYEKMQSDKGSIPDRFSAQQFSDYHSELNMSSLELGDSALYFCASSLGLLNTEAFFGQGTRLTVV.

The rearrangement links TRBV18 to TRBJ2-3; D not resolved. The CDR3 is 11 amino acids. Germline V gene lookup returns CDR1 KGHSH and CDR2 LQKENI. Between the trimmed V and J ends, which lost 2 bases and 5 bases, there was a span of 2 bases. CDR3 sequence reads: CASSPKDTQYF. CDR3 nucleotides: TGTGCCAGCTCACCAAAAGATACGCAGTATTTT.

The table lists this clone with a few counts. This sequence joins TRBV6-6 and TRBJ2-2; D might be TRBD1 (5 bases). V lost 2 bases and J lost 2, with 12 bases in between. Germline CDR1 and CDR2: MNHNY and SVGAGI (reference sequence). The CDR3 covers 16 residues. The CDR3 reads CASSYGAALNTGELFF. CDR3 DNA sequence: TGTGCCAGCAGTTACGGGGCGGCCCTTAACACCGGGGAGCTGTTTTTT.

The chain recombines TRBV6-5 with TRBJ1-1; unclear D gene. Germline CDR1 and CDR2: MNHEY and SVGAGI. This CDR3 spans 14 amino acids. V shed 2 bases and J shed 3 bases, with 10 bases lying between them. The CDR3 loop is CASSYGGWDTEAFF. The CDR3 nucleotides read TGTGCCAGCAGTTACGGTGGATGGGACACTGAAGCTTTCTTT.

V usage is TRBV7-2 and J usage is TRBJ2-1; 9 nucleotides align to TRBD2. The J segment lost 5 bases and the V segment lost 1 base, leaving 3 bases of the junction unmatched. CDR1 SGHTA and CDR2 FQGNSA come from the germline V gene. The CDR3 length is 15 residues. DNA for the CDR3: TGTGCCAGCAGCTTAGAAGGGACTAGCAACAATGAGCAGTTCTTC. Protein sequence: CASSLEGTSNNEQFF.

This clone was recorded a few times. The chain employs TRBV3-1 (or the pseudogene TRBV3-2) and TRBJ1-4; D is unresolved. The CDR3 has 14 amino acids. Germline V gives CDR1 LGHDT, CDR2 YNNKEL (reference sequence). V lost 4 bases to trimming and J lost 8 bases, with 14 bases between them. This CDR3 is CASSRSLRGEKLFF. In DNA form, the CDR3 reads TGTGCCAGCAGCCGAAGCCTCCGGGGAGAAAAACTGTTTTTT.

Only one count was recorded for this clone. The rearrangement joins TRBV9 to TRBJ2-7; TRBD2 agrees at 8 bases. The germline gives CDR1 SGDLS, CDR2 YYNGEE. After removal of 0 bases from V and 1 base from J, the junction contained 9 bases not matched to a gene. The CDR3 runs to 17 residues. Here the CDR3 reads CASSVGLAPGLSYEQYF. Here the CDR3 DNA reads TGTGCCAGCAGCGTAGGACTAGCGCCAGGTCTTTCCTACGAGCAGTACTTC.

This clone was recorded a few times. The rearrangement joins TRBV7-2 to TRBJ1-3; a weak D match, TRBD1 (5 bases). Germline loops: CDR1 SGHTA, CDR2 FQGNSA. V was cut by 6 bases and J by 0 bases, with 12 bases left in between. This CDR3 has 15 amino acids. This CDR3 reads CASRPGLTSGNTIYF. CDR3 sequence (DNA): TGTGCCAGCAGACCGGGACTGACCTCTGGAAACACCATATATTTT.

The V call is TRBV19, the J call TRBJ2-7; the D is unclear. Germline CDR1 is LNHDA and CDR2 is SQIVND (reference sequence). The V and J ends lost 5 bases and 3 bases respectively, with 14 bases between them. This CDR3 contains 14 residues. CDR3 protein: CASSYRTVDYEQYF. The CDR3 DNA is TGTGCCAGTAGTTATAGGACGGTTGACTACGAGCAGTACTTC.

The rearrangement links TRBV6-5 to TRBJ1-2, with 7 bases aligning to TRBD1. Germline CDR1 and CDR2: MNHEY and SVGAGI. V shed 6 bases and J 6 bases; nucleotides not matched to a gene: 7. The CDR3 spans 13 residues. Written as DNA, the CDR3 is TGTGCCAGCAGCTACGGGACAGCGGATGGCTACACCTTC. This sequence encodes CASSYGTADGYTF.